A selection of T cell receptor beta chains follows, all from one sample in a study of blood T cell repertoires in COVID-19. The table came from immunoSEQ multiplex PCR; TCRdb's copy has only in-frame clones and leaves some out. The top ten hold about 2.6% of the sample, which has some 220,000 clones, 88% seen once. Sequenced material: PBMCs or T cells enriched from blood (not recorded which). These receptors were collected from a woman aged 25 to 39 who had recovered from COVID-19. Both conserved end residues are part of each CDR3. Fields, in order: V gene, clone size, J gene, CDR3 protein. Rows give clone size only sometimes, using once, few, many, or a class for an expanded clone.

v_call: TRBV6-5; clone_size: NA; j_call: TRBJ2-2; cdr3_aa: CASSRRGPDTGELFF
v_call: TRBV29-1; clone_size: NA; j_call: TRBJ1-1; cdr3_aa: CSVNRGRVNTEAFF
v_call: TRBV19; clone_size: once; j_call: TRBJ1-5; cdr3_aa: CASSILPLGNQPQHF
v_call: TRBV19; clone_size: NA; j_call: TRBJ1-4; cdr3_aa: CASRATGGNENLFF
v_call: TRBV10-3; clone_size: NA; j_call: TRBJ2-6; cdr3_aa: CATMDSSGANVLTF
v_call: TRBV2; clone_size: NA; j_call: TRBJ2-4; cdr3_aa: CASNAGGQKNIQYF
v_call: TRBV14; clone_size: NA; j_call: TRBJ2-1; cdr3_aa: CASSFRSGVSYNEQFF
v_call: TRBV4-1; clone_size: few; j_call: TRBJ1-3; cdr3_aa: CASSPLQLVQGIGNTIYF
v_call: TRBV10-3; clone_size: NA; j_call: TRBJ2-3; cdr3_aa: CAIRTLNGADTQYF
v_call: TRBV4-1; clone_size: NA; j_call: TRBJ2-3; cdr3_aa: CASSRGQAPNTDTQYF
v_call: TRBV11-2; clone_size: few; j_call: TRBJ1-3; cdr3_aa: CASSRPGQWANTIYF
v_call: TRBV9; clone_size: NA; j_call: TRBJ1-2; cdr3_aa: CASSVQGHTYTF
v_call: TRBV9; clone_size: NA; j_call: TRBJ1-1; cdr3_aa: CASSVLAGTENTEAFF
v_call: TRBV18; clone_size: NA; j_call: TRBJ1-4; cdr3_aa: CATSRGQINEKLFF
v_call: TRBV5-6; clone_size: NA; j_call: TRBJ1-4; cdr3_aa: CASSFWSTNEKLFF
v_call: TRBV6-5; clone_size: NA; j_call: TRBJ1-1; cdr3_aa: CASNAGYLAEAFF
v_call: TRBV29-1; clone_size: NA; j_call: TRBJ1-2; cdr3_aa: CSARLTGTYGYTF
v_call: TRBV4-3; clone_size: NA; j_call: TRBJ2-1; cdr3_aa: CASSQVISSGSYNEQFF
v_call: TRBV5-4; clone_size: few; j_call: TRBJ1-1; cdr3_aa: CASRDTGFTEAFF
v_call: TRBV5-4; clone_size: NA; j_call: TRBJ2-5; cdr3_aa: CASSLPTGQETQYF
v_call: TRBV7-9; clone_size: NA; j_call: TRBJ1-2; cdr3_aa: CASSLTGTANYGYTF
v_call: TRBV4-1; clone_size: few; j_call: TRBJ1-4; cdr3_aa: CASSPNGLTNEKLFF
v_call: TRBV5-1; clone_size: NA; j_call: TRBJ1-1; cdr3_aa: CASGQGVNTEAFF
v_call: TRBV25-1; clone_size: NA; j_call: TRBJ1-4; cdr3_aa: CASALGEDHEKLFF
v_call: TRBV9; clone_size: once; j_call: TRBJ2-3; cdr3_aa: CASSWERGIYADTQYF
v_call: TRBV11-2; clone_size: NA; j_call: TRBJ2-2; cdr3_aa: CASSLDPLGELFF